This TCR beta chain was captured in a study of blood T cells in healthy people across ages. Study background: In model experiments, template switching was able to capture about one barcoded beta molecule for every two T cells that were present. Study results and limitations: Possibly confounding the expanded clonotype changes was the fact that donor CMV status was unknown.

The CDR3 spans 17 residues. Per the germline V gene, CDR1 is SGHTA and CDR2 is FQGNSA. For the second PCR, which ran for 7 to 11 cycles, a sample-barcoded 5' primer and a J-beta primer mix were used. One entry per CDR3 protein, called by TCRdb with MiXCR from the 5' RACE reads. This repertoire shows more than 900,000 distinct CDR3 sequences, under 30% found once; its top ten account for about 0.72%. Regarding this clonotype: Its cognate antigen is unknown.

In addition, the sample was reused for a study of T cells of mothers and their children. That study reports: Reads obtained per mother exceeded 9 million TCR beta CDR3 reads, with a few million obtained per child.

The receptor was isolated from a girl aged 2 to 10 in good health. The V gene is TRBV7-2, the J gene TRBJ2-5; TRBD2 might be the D (5 bases). The J call is doubtful: the DNA matches TRBJ2-7 better. Sequencing was carried out using blood. The CDR3 bases are TGTGCCAGCAGCTTAGTTGGGCCTAGCACCATGACCTACGAGCAGTACTTC. Translating it yields CASSLVGPSTMTYEQYF.